Reported below is one T cell receptor (beta chain). Its target is not known. The data derive from a study of post-analysis software for immune sequencing data. Study conclusions and caveats: Samples from one preparation batch, clustered by F measure, grouped strongly together. Normalized Chao1 diversity was significantly reduced in patients versus controls.

Incorporated into the TCR beta cDNA libraries were unique molecular identifiers, which served to reduce PCR and sequencing biases. Using its own MiXCR run on the PCR reads, TCRdb lists one record per CDR3 protein. The sample holds 380,000 or so distinct CDR3 sequences; about a third are singletons and the top ten take around an eighth. The clonotype was recovered from a girl aged 5-17 years with multiple sclerosis. The sample taken for sequencing was blood.

The CDR3 region has the DNA TGTGCCATCAGGGGGTGGGACGTAAAGCTGGGCCACAATGAGCAGTTCTTC. Protein product: CAIRGWDVKLGHNEQFF. V usage is TRBV10-3 and J usage is TRBJ2-1; D may correspond to TRBD1 or TRBD2 (5 bases each). The V and J ends lost 6 bases and 5 bases respectively, with 23 bases between them. The CDR3 contains 17 residues. Germline V lookup: CDR1 ENHRY, CDR2 SYGVKD.